This T cell receptor (beta chain) was found in a study of metastatic and nonmetastatic thyroid tumors (dated by TCRdb to 2019 to 2021). A note on the overall study: Repertoires were compared across peripheral blood and tumor or nodule tissue samples from malignant and benign thyroid patients. Study-wide findings and limitations: In both blood and tumor samples, malignant tumors were reported to have significantly higher TCR beta diversity than benign nodules.

No treatment had been received by any patient before thyroid surgery. Using T-cell receptor beta sequencing, the researchers looked back retrospectively at clinical samples from patients, gathered between about 2011 and 2019. The library was made by PCR. The instrument given in TCRdb is Illumina HiSeq 4000. The TCR beta-chain CDR3 region of each patient was profiled by high-throughput sequencing. The source study handled its data this way. CDR3 differences across clinicopathological groups were used to build a classifier for discriminating distant-metastatic papillary thyroid cancer patients. To measure repertoire diversity the researchers used the Shannon index, while the Morisita-Horn index served to gauge how similar the tumor and blood repertoires were. TCRdb ran its own pipeline on the public reads, namely fastp trimming at Q25 and MiXCR clone calling, and kept in-frame beta chains. These V and J calls originate from TCRdb's pipeline instead of the authors' own analysis. The sample table records around 14,000 clones; roughly a quarter of these occur just once. The ten most abundant clones make up around 8.1% of the sample.

This clone was counted many times. Its cognate antigen has yet to be identified. Qualities for individual bases were not recorded, and no much larger clone is one base off. V is shortened by 6 bases, J by 3 bases, and the region joining them spans 12 bases. Based on the germline V gene (reference sequence), the CDR1 and CDR2 sequences are SEHNR and FQNEAQ. Spanning cysteine to phenylalanine, the CDR3 consists of 13 amino acids. Solely the CDR3 DNA is kept, with 39 bases framed from the first base. Rearrangement joined TRBV7-9 to TRBJ2-7, and possibly TRBD1, on 6 matching bases. The sequenced material came from tumor tissue. The sequence was obtained from a female donor with papillary thyroid cancer or a benign thyroid nodule (not recorded which). Some clones in this sample may be carry-over from other donors' samples. In nucleotides, the sequence is TGTGCCAGCAGACCTGACAGGAACTACGAGCAGTACTTC. Its amino acids are CASRPDRNYEQYF.